A single sample gave rise to the 27 T cell receptor beta chains below, sequenced in a study of T cell clonality in common variable immunodeficiency (dated by TCRdb to between 2014 and 2017). Study-level results and caveats: CVID TCRbeta sequences reportedly showed fewer deletions and N-nucleotide insertions and lacked highly modified clones with 13 or more V deletions.

Their cognate antigens are unknown. Library method: the immunoSEQ multiplex PCR assay. In TCRdb, the immuneACCESS table is reduced to in-frame sequences with V and J assigned. These tables do not hold every clone; where another copy was compared, an unresolved V gene accounts for under half, and the others remain unexplained. The table gives fewer than 15,000 clones for this sample, with none occurring only once. The ten largest clonotypes hold approximately 7% of the sample. The sample consisted of peripheral blood mononuclear cells. All receptors come from a human donor with common variable immunodeficiency.

This clone has only a few counts. Sequencing ends 3 residues short of the CDR3 end; the germline J gene provides the rest. The rearrangement uses TRBV7-2 and TRBJ1-5; D is undetermined. Germline V gives CDR1 SGHTA, CDR2 FQGNSA. The V and J ends lost 5 bases and 5 bases respectively, with 16 bases between them. This CDR3 spans 15 amino acids. The sequenced CDR3 bases are TGTGCCAGCAGCCGACTAGTCGGGCACCATCAGCCC. Its translation is CASSRLVGHHQP. The CDR3 in its entirety is CASSRLVGHHQPQHF.

This clone was seen a few times. The CDR3 extends 3 residues past the end of the read, so its final part is completed from the germline J gene. This chain connects TRBV20-1 to TRBJ2-1, with 7 bases identical to TRBD2. The CDR3 sequence is 15 residues long. The junction had 9 bases not matched to a gene; V was cut back by 1 base and J by 6 bases. In germline, CDR1 is DFQATT, CDR2 SNEGSKA (reference sequence). CDR3 bases read: TGCAGTGCTAGAGTGGACGGGGGGAACATCAATGAG. Translated, it gives CSARVDGGNINE. The full CDR3 is CSARVDGGNINEQFF.

This clone was observed at least ten times. Coverage ceases 3 residues before the CDR3 finishes, and the germline J gene fills in the end. The V and J genes are TRBV19 and TRBJ2-1, with D possibly matching TRBD2 (6 bases). CDR3 length: 14 amino acids. CDR1 and CDR2 from the germline V gene are LNHDA and SQIVND (reference sequence). V dropped 6 bases and J dropped 0 bases, with 9 bases sitting between them. The DNA read from the CDR3 is TGTGCCAGTAGCCTAGCGCGCTCCTACAATGAG. This codes for CASSLARSYNE. The whole CDR3 is CASSLARSYNEQFF.

This clone showed up just a few times. The read ends 3 residues before the CDR3 terminus; that terminus is restored from the germline J gene. The chain carries TRBV30 and TRBJ1-6; D is unclear. The germline gives CDR1 GTSNPN, CDR2 SVGIG (reference sequence). Trimming took 0 bases from V and 0 from J, leaving 9 bases between them. CDR3 size: 16 residues. CDR3: CAWSVLRVSYNSPLHF. CDR3 DNA, as far as it was read: TGTGCCTGGAGTGTCTTGCGGGTCTCCTATAATTCACCC.

A few counts support this clone. With the read ending 3 residues before the CDR3 end, the germline J gene is used to fill in that end. This chain links TRBV2 with TRBJ2-7, with D perhaps matching TRBD1 (6 bases). CDR3 length: 16 amino acids. With 4 bases removed from V and 2 bases from J, the gap between germline ends came to 18 bases. The germline V gene has CDR1 SNHLY and CDR2 FYNNEI. CDR3 sequence: CASSVARQEPTYEQYF. The CDR3 DNA, read in part, is TGTGCCAGCAGTGTGGCCCGACAGGAACCAACCTACGAG.

As concerns this clone: The read gets to within 3 residues of the CDR3 end, and the germline J gene fills in the rest. This sequence joins TRBV30 and TRBJ1-6; TRBD1 matches 7 bases. Germline V gives CDR1 GTSNPN, CDR2 SVGIG (reference sequence). The trim removed 7 bases at V and 6 bases at J, leaving 3 bases unmatched. The CDR3 runs to 12 residues. The sequenced part of the CDR3 DNA is TGTGCCTACGGGACAGCTAATTCACCC. Translated, it gives CAYGTANSP. The whole CDR3 is CAYGTANSPLHF.

This clone was counted many times. Read coverage stops 3 residues before the CDR3 terminus; the germline J gene supplies the remainder. The chain recombines TRBV19 with TRBJ2-1; no firm D call. The germline CDR1 and CDR2 sequences are LNHDA and SQIVND (reference sequence). V dropped 7 bases and J dropped 7 bases, with 17 bases sitting between them. This CDR3 contains 14 residues. The CDR3 bases that were read are TGTGCCAGTATGATGATCACAGAGGCAAATGAG. Translation: CASMMITEANE. The whole CDR3 reads CASMMITEANEQFF.

A word on this clone: Read sequence stops 3 residues before the CDR3 end, and the germline J gene provides the missing end. The chain employs TRBV5-1 and TRBJ1-2; the match to TRBD1 covers 9 bases. This CDR3 is 14 amino acids long. The J segment lost 7 bases and the V segment lost 0 bases, leaving 4 bases of the junction unmatched. Germline CDR1 is SGHRS and CDR2 is YFSETQ. The CDR3: CASSLEQGATGYTF. The sequenced CDR3 bases are TGCGCCAGCAGCTTGGAACAGGGGGCGACTGGC.

About this clone itself: The CDR3 is cut off 3 residues early in the read; its end comes from the germline J gene. This sequence joins TRBV19 and TRBJ2-5; no clear D. Trimming removed 3 bases from V and 3 bases from J, with 2 bases in between. Germline CDR1 and CDR2: LNHDA and SQIVND (reference sequence). The CDR3 loop spans 11 amino acids. CDR3 in amino acids: CASSIEETQYF. The CDR3 bases that were read are TGTGCCAGTAGTATCGAAGAGACC.

On this clone itself: The read ends 3 residues before the CDR3 terminus; that terminus is restored from the germline J gene. This sequence joins TRBV11-3 and TRBJ1-1, with D unclear. Trimming shortened V by 3 bases and J by 1 base, and 6 bases separated the two germline ends. The CDR3 is 13 residues long. CDR1 and CDR2 (germline): SGHNT, YENEEA. The sequenced part of the CDR3 DNA is TGTGCCAGCAGCTTCGCAGAGAACACTGAA. Translated: CASSFAENTE. The whole CDR3 sequence is CASSFAENTEAFF.

This clone turned up a few times. The observed sequence ends 3 residues before the CDR3 terminus, with the missing tail filled in from the germline J gene. The rearrangement uses TRBV20-1 and TRBJ1-1; tentatively, D is TRBD1 (6 bases). CDR1 is DFQATT and CDR2 is SNEGSKA in the germline V gene (reference sequence). The CDR3 has 15 amino acids. The V gene lost 4 bases and the J gene lost 0 bases, with 15 bases spanning the gap. Here the CDR3 reads CSAMRGHGMNTEAFF. CDR3 DNA (partial): TGCAGTGCTATGCGGGGGCATGGGATGAACACTGAA.

CDR3 DNA (partial): TGTGCCAGCTCACCAGGACAGGGGGCGCGAACAGATACG. Protein: CASSPGQGARTDT. The whole CDR3 sequence is CASSPGQGARTDTQYF. The genes are TRBV18 and TRBJ2-3; 11 positions match TRBD1. The read terminates 3 residues before the CDR3 end, so the remaining end is supplied by the germline J gene. The ends lost 2 bases at V and 3 bases at J; junction bases unmatched: 4. This CDR3 has 16 amino acids. The V gene's germline CDR1 is KGHSH and CDR2 LQKENI.

A remark on this clone: The read falls 3 residues short of the CDR3 end, and the missing part is taken from the germline J gene. V usage is TRBV18 and J usage is TRBJ1-4; tentatively, D is TRBD1 (5 bases). CDR3 size: 12 residues. Germline CDR1 and CDR2: KGHSH and LQKENI. CDR3 sequence reads: CASSRKTEKLFF. CDR3 bases read: TGTGCCAGCTCACGGAAGACAGAGAAA.

As regards this clone: Read coverage stops 3 residues before the CDR3 terminus; the germline J gene supplies the remainder. The rearrangement links TRBV30 to TRBJ2-4; no clear D. CDR1 is GTSNPN and CDR2 is SVGIG in the germline V gene (reference sequence). V lost 0 bases and J lost 0, with 6 bases in between. The CDR3 spans 14 residues. CDR3 DNA (partial): TGTGCCTGGAGTGTAGGGTTAGCCAAAAACATT. This gives the protein CAWSVGLAKNI. In full, the CDR3 is CAWSVGLAKNIQYF.

A note on this clone: The read ends 3 residues shy of where the CDR3 ends; the end is completed using the germline J gene. The J gene is TRBJ2-3, the V gene TRBV7-2; D not resolved. CDR1 and CDR2 (germline): SGHTA, FQGNSA. V lost 2 bases, J lost 5 bases, and 8 bases lay in between. The CDR3 runs to 13 residues. The part of the CDR3 DNA that was read is TGTGCCAGCAGCTTAACCCCCGGAGATACG. It encodes CASSLTPGDT. Given in full, the CDR3 is CASSLTPGDTQYF.

Points on this clone: The CDR3 end is not reached by the read, which stops 3 residues before it; the germline J gene fills it in. The rearrangement joins TRBV6-1 to TRBJ2-7, with TRBD1 matching 9 bases. This CDR3 is built from 14 residues. Germline values: CDR1 MNHNS, CDR2 SASEGT. V shed 3 bases and J 6 bases; nucleotides not matched to a gene: 6. CDR3 DNA (partial): TGTGCCAGCAGTGACCGTGGGACAGGGCTCGAG. It translates to CASSDRGTGLE. The entire CDR3 is CASSDRGTGLEQYF.

By its share, this clone is medium-sized (0.01 to 0.1%). Read data end 3 residues before the CDR3 end; the end is taken from the germline J gene. V gene TRBV5-1 combines with J gene TRBJ2-3; weak D call: TRBD1 (6 bases). Germline V gives CDR1 SGHRS, CDR2 YFSETQ. There are 14 residues in the CDR3. Trimming pared 5 bases from V and 0 bases from J, leaving 10 bases between. The covered CDR3 bases are TGCGCCAGCAGTGGGGACACTAGCACAGATACG. Amino acids: CASSGDTSTDT. The whole CDR3 reads CASSGDTSTDTQYF. The whole variable domain, remainder taken from reference TRBV5-1 and TRBJ2-3, is KAGVTQTPRYLIKTRGQQVTLSCSPISGHRSVSWYQQTPGQGLQFLFEYFSETQRNKGNFPGRFSGRQFSNSRSEMNVSTLELGDSALYLCASSGDTSTDTQYFGPGTRLTVL.

Only a few counts were recorded for this clone. The read terminates 3 residues before the CDR3 end, so the remaining end is supplied by the germline J gene. This chain connects TRBV6-1 to TRBJ2-7; D not resolved. Germline lookup yields CDR1 MNHNS and CDR2 SASEGT. Trimming removed 1 base from V and 1 base from J, with 11 bases in between. CDR3 length: 15 residues. CDR3 bases read: TGTGCCAGCAGTGAAGTTATTGGCAGATCCTACGAG. Residues: CASSEVIGRSYE. Given in full, the CDR3 is CASSEVIGRSYEQYF.

A word on this clone: The CDR3 end falls 3 residues outside the read, so it is completed with the germline J gene. This chain uses TRBV7-2 with TRBJ2-7; D is possibly TRBD1 (7 bases). V was cut by 5 bases and J by 5 bases, with 19 bases left in between. In germline, CDR1 is SGHTA, CDR2 FQGNSA. This CDR3 spans 15 amino acids. The CDR3 bases that were read are TGTGCCAGCAGCGAGGCGGGACAGAGCCTAAACGAG. As protein: CASSEAGQSLNE. The entire CDR3 protein is CASSEAGQSLNEQYF. Using reference TRBV7-2 and TRBJ2-7 for the parts outside the CDR3, the full variable domain is GAGVSQSPSNKVTEKGKDVELRCDPISGHTALYWYRQSLGQGLEFLIYFQGNSAPDKSGLPSDRFSAERTGGSVSTLTIQRTQQEDSAVYLCASSEAGQSLNEQYFGPGTRLTVT.

This clone was picked up many times. The sequenced CDR3 bases are TGCAGCGTAGGGGGCCTATCGGACACCGGGGAG. Its protein product is CSVGGLSDTGE. The whole CDR3 protein reads CSVGGLSDTGELFF. V usage is TRBV29-1 and J usage is TRBJ2-2; 7 nucleotides align to TRBD1. The read finishes 3 residues shy of the CDR3 end, and the germline J gene is used to complete it. Germline-derived CDR1 and CDR2 are SQVTM and ANQGSEA. V shed 6 bases, J shed 3 bases, and the junction held 7 bases outside the gene matches. This CDR3 comprises 14 residues.

This clone is categorized as medium-sized. The CDR3 end lies 3 residues beyond the end of the read and is filled in from the germline J gene. This sequence joins TRBV18 and TRBJ2-1; 10 nucleotides line up with TRBD2. Germline CDR1 KGHSH, CDR2 LQKENI. V gave up 3 bases and J gave up 7 bases; unmatched junction bases: 12. The CDR3 spans 17 residues. CDR3 DNA (partial): TGTGCCAGCTCACCCCGGGCTAGCGGGGGCCAAGAGAATGAG. Its translation: CASSPRASGGQENE. The entire CDR3 is CASSPRASGGQENEQFF.

To note about this clone: Read data end 3 residues before the CDR3 end; the end is taken from the germline J gene. V usage is TRBV7-9 and J usage is TRBJ2-5; TRBD1 matches 9 bases. After removal of 5 bases from V and 5 bases from J, the junction contained 6 bases not matched to a gene. The CDR3 length is 14 residues. The germline V gene has CDR1 SEHNR and CDR2 FQNEAQ (reference sequence). The CDR3 DNA, read in part, is TGTGCCAGCAGCCAACACGGGACAGGGGAGACC. Encoded protein: CASSQHGTGET. In full, the CDR3 reads CASSQHGTGETQYF.

The DNA read from the CDR3 is TGTGCCAGCAGCTACGAACAGGGGAACAATGGC. Translating gives CASSYEQGNNG. From start to end, the CDR3 is CASSYEQGNNGYTF. V usage is TRBV7-9 and J usage is TRBJ1-2; 7 bases are a match to TRBD1. Read coverage stops 3 residues before the CDR3 terminus; the germline J gene supplies the remainder. Germline V CDR1 and CDR2: SEHNR, FQNEAQ (reference sequence). The CDR3 is 14 residues long. The ends lost 4 bases at V and 6 bases at J; junction bases unmatched: 8.

This clone has a handful of counts. The read stops 3 residues short of the end of the CDR3; the missing end is completed from the germline J gene. The V call is TRBV7-2, the J call TRBJ1-2; a possible D gene is TRBD1 (5 bases). Trimming stripped 1 base from V and 2 bases from J, with 8 bases between. This CDR3 has 14 residues. Germline CDR1 is SGHTA and CDR2 is FQGNSA. CDR3 DNA (partial): TGTGCCAGCAGCTTAGATTCAGGGAACTATGGC. Its protein is CASSLDSGNYG. The entire CDR3 is CASSLDSGNYGYTF.

This clone was picked up a small number of times. The CDR3 is cut off 3 residues early in the read; its end comes from the germline J gene. The chain couples TRBV7-9 to TRBJ2-1; 10 nucleotides match TRBD2. The CDR3 sequence is 15 residues long. The germline V gene encodes CDR1 SEHNR and CDR2 FQNEAQ (reference sequence). The V and J ends lost 5 bases and 4 bases, in that order; junction bases with no gene match: 5. The CDR3 loop reads CASSPSGGAYNEQFF. CDR3 DNA (partial): TGTGCCAGCAGCCCGAGCGGGGGGGCTTACAATGAG.

The sample holds a few counts of this clone. Read data end 3 residues before the CDR3 end; the end is taken from the germline J gene. The V call is TRBV20-1, the J call TRBJ1-6; TRBD1 aligns across 7 bases. The CDR3 covers 15 residues. The germline gives CDR1 DFQATT, CDR2 SNEGSKA (reference sequence). J lost 9 bases, V lost 3 bases, and 11 bases had no gene match. CDR3 bases read: TGCAGTGCTAGTCTGGGTTGGGCAGGGGGTTCACCC. It is translated as CSASLGWAGGSP. The CDR3 reads in full as CSASLGWAGGSPLHF.

Many counts were recorded for this clone. The read stops 3 residues short of the end of the CDR3; the missing end is completed from the germline J gene. The chain carries TRBV18 and TRBJ2-1, with a weak D call TRBD1 (5 bases). V was trimmed by 10 bases and J by 0 bases, leaving 10 bases between them. CDR1 and CDR2 from the germline V gene are KGHSH and LQKENI. The CDR3 spans 13 residues. CDR3 region: CATTASSYNEQFF. The CDR3 DNA, read in part, is TGTGCCACGACAGCGAGCTCCTACAATGAG.